The present T cell receptor beta chain was sequenced within a study of cytomegalovirus exposure and HLA in healthy donors. Whole-study findings and limits: 150 or so TCR beta chains were listed as cytomegalovirus-associated. Only CMV serostatus was available as immune exposure information.

With 60 Vbeta and 13 Jbeta primers, the PCR was carried out. Source study methods: An analysis performed later counted 75 million to 80 million unique TCR beta chains (around 9.9 million of them shared). Repertoires were generated with immunoSEQ multiplex PCR, while TCRdb's copy carries only in-frame clones and drops some. V and J calls and clone size are copied from that table; D and trimming were computed from the DNA. The data show 180,000 or so clones, about three quarters seen once. This CDR3 is 13 amino acids long. The V segment lost 8 bases and the J segment 9 bases; nucleotides outside the gene matches: 6. Per the germline V gene, CDR1 is MNHNY and CDR2 is SVGAGI (reference sequence). This clone has just one count. Antigen: not known.

This receptor was obtained from a middle-aged man in good health and CMV-seropositive. The chain combines TRBV6-6 with TRBJ1-6; TRBD1 matches at 8 bases. The sequencing sample was made of PBMCs. The CDR3 nucleotides read TGTGCCAGCGGCAGACAGGGGATTTCACCCCTCCACTTT. As protein: CASGRQGISPLHF.